Following are 6 T cell receptor beta chains from one sample sequenced in a study of blood T cells in healthy people across ages. It was with a sample-barcoded 5' primer and a J-beta primer mix that a second PCR of roughly 7 to 12 cycles was run. TCRdb re-analysed the 5' RACE reads in MiXCR, keeping a single row per CDR3 protein. The data contain hundreds of thousands of distinct CDR3 sequences, around 48% of them seen just once; the ten biggest clones take up over 10%. The sequenced sample consisted of blood. These receptors came from a man aged 25 to 40 in good health.

There are many counts of this clonotype. The V gene is TRBV28, the J gene TRBJ1-1; 7 nucleotides align to TRBD1. Germline CDR1 MDHEN, CDR2 SYDVKM. V was pared by 3 bases and J by 8 bases, with 3 bases of the junction left unmatched. The CDR3 length is 12 residues. The CDR3 is CASSFSDREAFF. The CDR3 DNA is TGTGCCAGCAGTTTCTCGGACAGGGAAGCTTTCTTT. The full variable domain, its missing parts supplied by reference TRBV28 and TRBJ1-1, is DVKVTQSSRYLVKRTGEKVFLECVQDMDHENMFWYRQDPGLGLRLIYFSYDVKMKEKGDIPEGYSVSREKKERFSLILESASTNQTSMYLCASSFSDREAFFGQGTRLTVV.

The chain combines TRBV20-1 with TRBJ1-3; a weak D match, TRBD1 (6 bases). Deletions cut 3 bases from V and 1 base from J, with 7 bases between. The CDR3 consists of 13 residues. The germline V gene encodes CDR1 DFQATT and CDR2 SNEGSKA (reference sequence). CDR3 protein: CSASDRSGNTIYF. CDR3 nucleotide sequence: TGCAGTGCTAGTGACAGGTCTGGAAACACCATATATTTT.

This clonotype was recorded many times. The CDR3 is CASSQGQGTSNYEQYF. The CDR3, as DNA: TGTGCCAGCAGCCAAGGTCAGGGGACTAGTAACTACGAGCAGTACTTC. The rearrangement uses TRBV4-2 and TRBJ2-7; 8 bases are a match to TRBD2. Germline CDR1 reads LGHNA; CDR2 reads YNFKEQ. With 1 base clipped from V and 3 bases from J, the junction kept 8 bases outside the gene matches. The CDR3 extends over 16 amino acids.

This clonotype was recorded once. The rearrangement links TRBV6-2 or TRBV6-3 to TRBJ1-4; 7 bases agree with TRBD1. Germline CDR1 is MNHEY and CDR2 is SVGEGT. The CDR3 is 14 residues long. The V and J ends lost 4 bases and 8 bases, in that order; junction bases with no gene match: 7. CDR3 protein: CASSSAGTDEKLFF. The CDR3 DNA follows: TGTGCCAGCAGTTCCGCCGGGACAGACGAAAAACTGTTTTTT.

The CDR3 sequence: CATSKGGDTDTQYF. The CDR3 region has the DNA TGTGCCACCAGCAAGGGAGGGGACACAGATACGCAGTATTTT. The chain has TRBV15 and TRBJ2-3; 7 nucleotides agree with TRBD2. The CDR3 is 14 amino acids. Germline CDR1 reads LNHNV; CDR2 reads YYDKDF (reference sequence). V trimming: 4 bases; J trimming: 2 bases; junction bases outside the gene matches: 3.

The chain combines TRBV4-1 with TRBJ1-2, with TRBD1 as a possible D gene (6 bases). From germline, CDR1 is MGHRA and CDR2 YSYEKL. CDR3 length: 16 amino acids. V was clipped by 1 base and J by 4 bases, with 16 bases between them. The CDR3 nucleotides are TGCGCCAGCAGCCAAGGCCGGCAGGGGTCGTTCTATGGCTACACCTTC. It translates to CASSQGRQGSFYGYTF.